Described below is a single TCR beta chain sequence and its context. TCRdb keeps only in-frame clones here, not all; method: immunoSEQ multiplex PCR. There are roughly 390,000 clones in the sample; about 85% occur only once, and 3% to 4.5% lies in the top ten. Treatment in this sample: some 19 received Ad26.COV2.S at low or high dose, single or two shots; 5 received placebo; per-sample allocation not given. Day 63 after the first vaccine or placebo injection was the time point for sampling. The record originates from a study of Ad26.COV2.S vaccination and SARS-CoV-2 variants. Germline CDR1 reads SNHLY; CDR2 reads FYNNEI. The CDR3 extends over 16 amino acids. Germline trimming cut 1 base from V and 6 bases from J; bases unmatched to any gene: 9.

This TCR derives from a person between 18 and 60 years old who received the Ad26.COV2.S COVID-19 vaccine or a placebo. The chain recombines TRBV2 with TRBJ2-5; 9 bases map to TRBD2. The sequences come from peripheral blood, collected in a trial of Ad26.COV2.S vaccine versus placebo. Here the CDR3 DNA reads TGTGCCAGCAGTGAAGTCAGGCGGGGGGGCCAGAAGACCCAGTACTTC. Amino acid sequence: CASSEVRRGGQKTQYF.